Listed here is a single TCR beta chain. Antigen: not known. V was clipped by 7 bases and J by 4 bases, with 19 bases between them. CDR1 and CDR2 from the germline V gene are MDHEN and SYDVKM. The CDR3 has 15 amino acids. These data originate in a study of human T cells and chemical hapten exposure. Study overall: Mostly female, the patients presented with alopecia areata, totalis or universalis.

During construction of the library, unique molecular identifiers were attached to individual cDNA molecules for quantitative, reproducible TCR counting. TCRdb fed the RACE reads into MiXCR, producing one record per CDR3 protein. This repertoire shows about 92,000 distinct CDR3 sequences, 9.6% found once; its top ten account for roughly 3.5%. Findings of the study overall: It was expanded TCRs that formed significantly more large CDR3 similarity clusters than controls did.

Time point in this sample: pre-sensitization, week 0. Treatment defined: therapeutic diphenylcyclopropenone sensitization with weekly scalp DPC. The chain uses TRBV28 and TRBJ1-1; possible D gene TRBD1, 5 bases. The sequence came from a woman between 40 and 50 years old with alopecia areata. Some clones in this sample may be carry-over from other donors' samples. Here the sequenced sample was whole blood, taken in connection with sensitization to the hapten diphenylcyclopropenone (DPC). The CDR3 sequence is CASTLSEGWGTEAFF. In DNA form, the CDR3 reads TGTGCCAGCACCCTGTCTGAGGGGTGGGGCACTGAAGCTTTCTTT.